These 8 T cell receptor beta chains were all obtained from the same sample, sequenced in a study of human T cells and chemical hapten exposure. Time point of the sample: pre-sensitization, week 0. Treatment in this sample: therapeutic diphenylcyclopropenone sensitization with weekly scalp DPC. MiXCR was run by TCRdb on the RACE reads, yielding one entry per CDR3 protein. Of about 51,000 distinct CDR3 sequences in the sample, 9.4% are singletons; the top ten hold roughly 13%. The sequencing used whole blood, collected in connection with sensitization to the hapten diphenylcyclopropenone (DPC). These receptors all stem from a woman between 35 and 50 years old with alopecia areata. Some clones in this sample may be carry-over from other donors' samples.

This clonotype turned up a few times. The J gene is TRBJ1-5, the V gene TRBV28; the D gene is possibly TRBD1 (5 bases). The CDR3 has 11 residues. The germline V and J ends were trimmed by 7 bases and 4 bases, with 5 bases remaining between them. The germline CDR1 and CDR2 sequences are MDHEN and SYDVKM. CDR3 in DNA: TGTGCCAGCAAGGGGAATCAGCCCCAGCATTTT. Its translation: CASKGNQPQHF.

This clonotype was recorded at least ten times. This chain uses TRBV3-1 with TRBJ1-5, with D maybe TRBD1 (5 bases). The CDR3 runs 13 residues. V was pared by 4 bases and J by 9 bases, with 13 bases between. The germline CDR1 and CDR2 sequences are LGHDT and YNNKEL (reference sequence). The CDR3 is CASSRDRAVPQHF. The CDR3 nucleotides are TGTGCCAGCAGCCGGGACCGGGCTGTGCCCCAGCATTTT.

The table lists this clonotype with many counts. This chain links TRBV29-1 with TRBJ2-7; D is uncertain. V lost 7 bases, J lost 5 bases, and 15 bases lay in between. This CDR3 contains 12 residues. Germline V CDR1 and CDR2: SQVTM, ANQGSEA. The CDR3 nucleotides read TGCAGCGCAAGCTCCCACGCCCACGAGCAGTACTTC. It yields the protein CSASSHAHEQYF.

This clonotype was observed many times. The CDR3: CASSLNRYDEQFF. The CDR3 DNA reads TGCGCCAGCAGCCTTAACCGGTACGATGAGCAGTTCTTC. The J gene is TRBJ2-1, the V gene TRBV4-1; D uncertain. The CDR3 contains 13 residues. Germline V CDR1 and CDR2: MGHRA, YSYEKL. The V gene lost 4 bases and the J gene lost 8 bases, with 12 bases spanning the gap.

The chain combines TRBV7-8 with TRBJ2-3; 8 nucleotides agree with TRBD2. The junction had 2 bases not matched to a gene; V was cut back by 1 base and J by 5 bases. CDR3 size: 14 residues. CDR1 SGHVS and CDR2 FQNEAQ come from the germline V gene. The CDR3 loop reads CASSLGGLGDTQYF. In nucleotides, the CDR3 is TGTGCCAGCAGCTTAGGGGGACTAGGAGATACGCAGTATTTT.

This clonotype occurred many times. The V gene is TRBV10-3, the J gene TRBJ2-4; D is perhaps TRBD1 (5 bases). The V gene lost 7 bases and the J gene lost 4 bases, with 17 bases spanning the gap. Germline V gene lookup returns CDR1 ENHRY and CDR2 SYGVKD. The CDR3 contains 15 residues. The CDR3 protein is CAITEDMAAKNIQYF. CDR3 DNA: TGTGCCATCACCGAGGACATGGCGGCGAAAAACATTCAGTACTTC.

This clonotype was recorded at least ten times. CDR3 sequence reads: CASSQEWGKSPLHF. The CDR3, as DNA: TGTGCCAGCAGCCAAGAATGGGGAAAATCACCCCTCCACTTT. V is TRBV4-2 and J is TRBJ1-6; D remains unclear. Between the trimmed V and J ends, which lost 0 bases and 10 bases, there was a span of 10 bases. CDR1 is LGHNA and CDR2 is YNFKEQ in the germline V gene. The CDR3 runs 14 residues.

This clonotype was counted many times. The chain combines TRBV7-9 with TRBJ1-2, with D hard to call. From germline, CDR1 is SEHNR and CDR2 FQNEAQ (reference sequence). This CDR3 comprises 13 residues. The germline V and J ends were trimmed by 1 base and 6 bases, with 9 bases remaining between them. The CDR3 reads CASSLEVTDGYTF. In DNA form, the CDR3 reads TGTGCCAGCAGCTTAGAGGTTACGGATGGCTACACCTTC.